The 23 T cell receptor beta chains listed next were all sequenced from one sample in a study of T cells after yellow fever vaccination. In TCRdb, the 5' RACE reads were re-called with MiXCR into one record per CDR3 protein. Of 200,000 to 300,000 distinct CDR3 sequences listed, more than 3.5% are singletons. Sequenced material: PBMCs, taken 15 days after the yellow fever booster vaccination. These receptors all stem from a man between 18 and 29 years old who received the YFV17D yellow fever vaccine.

This clonotype has at least ten counts. The chain uses TRBV5-1 and TRBJ2-3; D perhaps matches TRBD2 (6 bases). Germline V gene data show CDR1 as SGHRS and CDR2 as YFSETQ. The CDR3 has 12 amino acids. The V end was cut by 4 bases, the J end by 9 bases, with 12 bases between. The CDR3: CASSPPSVTQYF. Written as DNA, the CDR3 is TGCGCCAGCAGCCCCCCTAGCGTAACGCAGTATTTT.

At least ten counts were recorded for this clonotype. The V call is TRBV30, the J call TRBJ2-7, with a weak D call TRBD1 (6 bases). The CDR3 is 16 residues long. Germline assignment: CDR1 GTSNPN and CDR2 SVGIG (reference sequence). The V end was cut by 0 bases, the J end by 2 bases, with 17 bases between. CDR3 in DNA: TGTGCCTGGAGTGTACTCGCAGGGGCTGGGGCCTACGAGCAGTACTTC. Translated: CAWSVLAGAGAYEQYF.

This clonotype was counted ten times or more. The chain is built from TRBV12-3 or TRBV12-4 and TRBJ2-3; 9 positions agree with TRBD2. V lost 3 bases, J lost 6 bases, and 7 bases stayed unmatched. The CDR3 has 15 residues. This CDR3 reads CASSFNAGGQDTQYF. CDR3 in DNA: TGTGCCAGCAGTTTTAATGCGGGGGGGCAGGATACGCAGTATTTT.

Notes on this clonotype: A read error may explain this, as a much larger clone is one base away. The V gene is TRBV5-1, the J gene TRBJ1-1; 7 nucleotides align to TRBD1. CDR1 and CDR2 from the germline V gene are SGHRS and YFSETQ. The CDR3 totals 15 residues. After removal of 4 bases from V and 7 bases from J, the junction contained 13 bases not matched to a gene. The CDR3 is CASSLDSLGDSEAFF. The CDR3 nucleotides are TGCGCCAGCAGCCTAGACTCCTTAGGGGACAGTGAAGCTTTCTTT.

This clonotype was observed at least ten times. This rearrangement joins TRBV5-1 to TRBJ1-6; TRBD1 matches 7 bases. This CDR3 comprises 17 residues. Germline V gene sequence: CDR1 SGHRS, CDR2 YFSETQ. Trimming removed 4 bases from V and 0 bases from J; junction bases left unmatched: 7. CDR3 nucleotides: TGCGCCAGCAGCCGCGGGACAGCGATCTCCTATAATTCACCCCTCCACTTT. Amino acid sequence: CASSRGTAISYNSPLHF. Complete variable domain (other parts from reference TRBV5-1 and TRBJ1-6): KAGVTQTPRYLIKTRGQQVTLSCSPISGHRSVSWYQQTPGQGLQFLFEYFSETQRNKGNFPGRFSGRQFSNSRSEMNVSTLELGDSALYLCASSRGTAISYNSPLHFGNGTRLTVT.

This clonotype was recorded at least ten times. This sequence joins TRBV28 and TRBJ2-2; D might be TRBD1 (6 bases). The germline gives CDR1 MDHEN, CDR2 SYDVKM. CDR3 length: 15 amino acids. Trimming took off 6 bases at V and 6 bases at J, with 17 bases between the two ends. CDR3 nucleotide sequence: TGTGCCAGCAGCCAGAGCCCAGGGGTCGCCGGGGAGCTGTTTTTT. This encodes CASSQSPGVAGELFF.

This clonotype was recorded many times. The chain couples TRBV12-3 or TRBV12-4 to TRBJ2-3; a weak D match, TRBD2 (6 bases). V lost 5 bases and J 3 bases, leaving 12 bases between the germline ends. CDR3 length equals 14 residues. CDR3 in amino acids: CASSARLVTDTQYF. CDR3 DNA sequence: TGTGCCAGCAGTGCCAGACTAGTGACAGATACGCAGTATTTT.

This clonotype was seen repeatedly, ten times or more. V gene TRBV10-2 combines with J gene TRBJ2-3, with TRBD2 matching 8 bases. This CDR3 comprises 15 residues. Germline V lookup: CDR1 WSHSY, CDR2 SAAADI. V trimming: 7 bases; J trimming: 0 bases; junction bases outside the gene matches: 6. CDR3 sequence reads: CASKWSGGSTDTQYF. CDR3 bases: TGCGCCAGCAAGTGGTCGGGGGGGAGCACAGATACGCAGTATTTT.

The chain carries TRBV20-1 and TRBJ1-2; D uncertain. Per germline, CDR1 DFQATT and CDR2 SNEGSKA (reference sequence). The CDR3 has 14 residues. Deletions cut 0 bases from V and 4 bases from J, with 12 bases between. The CDR3: CSARDHGGLYGYTF. CDR3 DNA sequence: TGCAGTGCTAGAGATCATGGCGGACTCTATGGCTACACCTTC.

This clonotype was seen many times. The V and J genes are TRBV2 and TRBJ2-7; D not certain. Trimming stripped 3 bases from V and 1 base from J, with 7 bases between. Germline loops: CDR1 SNHLY, CDR2 FYNNEI. The CDR3 has 13 residues. The CDR3 DNA is TGTGCCAGCAGTGACAGAGCATCCTACGAGCAGTACTTC. Translating it yields CASSDRASYEQYF. Full variable domain (remainder filled in from reference TRBV2 and TRBJ2-7): EPEVTQTPSHQVTQMGQEVILRCVPISNHLYFYWYRQILGQKVEFLVSFYNNEISEKSEIFDDQFSVERPDGSNFTLKIRSTKLEDSAMYFCASSDRASYEQYFGPGTRLTVT.

In this sample, this clonotype turned up many times. The V call is TRBV5-1, the J call TRBJ2-5, with 7 nucleotides matching TRBD1. This CDR3 has 15 amino acids. Trimming removed 3 bases from V and 5 bases from J; junction bases left unmatched: 10. Germline V CDR1 and CDR2: SGHRS, YFSETQ. CDR3 amino acids: CASSSLTGPAETQYF. CDR3 DNA: TGCGCCAGCAGCTCACTGACAGGGCCCGCTGAGACCCAGTACTTC.

This clonotype was counted many times. The rearrangement uses TRBV7-9 and TRBJ2-3; D is unresolved. The CDR3 consists of 12 residues. The germline V gene encodes CDR1 SEHNR and CDR2 FQNEAQ (reference sequence). Trimming removed 5 bases at V and 9 bases at J, with 12 bases between. The CDR3 bases are TGTGCCAGCAGCCGCGATTATGGGACGCAGTATTTT. It specifies CASSRDYGTQYF.

This clonotype was seen many times. The V gene is TRBV2, the J gene TRBJ2-7; D is possibly TRBD1 or TRBD2 (6 bases each). V was clipped by 3 bases and J by 10 bases, with 13 bases between them. The CDR3 extends over 12 amino acids. Germline V gene sequence: CDR1 SNHLY, CDR2 FYNNEI. The CDR3 DNA reads TGTGCCAGCAGTGACCACAGGGAGGTCCAGTACTTC. Its protein is CASSDHREVQYF.

This clonotype was found many times. The chain carries TRBV7-8 and TRBJ1-1; possible D gene TRBD1, 5 bases. Looked up from germline, CDR1 is SGHVS and CDR2 is FQNEAQ. This CDR3 is 13 amino acids long. Between the trimmed V and J ends, which lost 3 bases and 1 base, there was a span of 6 bases. Here the CDR3 reads CASSLRGNTEAFF. The DNA of the CDR3 is TGTGCCAGCAGCTTGAGGGGGAACACTGAAGCTTTCTTT.

This clonotype occurred many times. The chain links TRBV28 to TRBJ1-5; D not resolved. The CDR3 loop spans 14 amino acids. V gave up 9 bases and J gave up 4 bases, with 16 bases separating them. Germline CDR1 reads MDHEN; CDR2 reads SYDVKM. CDR3 residues: CASAGQMINQPQHF. CDR3 nucleotide sequence: TGTGCCAGTGCCGGGCAGATGATTAATCAGCCCCAGCATTTT.

This chain connects TRBV12-3 or TRBV12-4 to TRBJ1-2; 7 positions match TRBD1. V gave up 6 bases and J gave up 13 bases; unmatched junction bases: 11. CDR3 length: 12 amino acids. The chain's CDR3 is CASSPQGLDRTF. The CDR3 DNA reads as TGTGCCAGCAGCCCACAGGGGTTAGATCGCACCTTC.

This clonotype was counted at least ten times. The rearrangement uses TRBV9 and TRBJ1-2, with no clear D. Germline V lookup: CDR1 SGDLS, CDR2 YYNGEE. V was shortened by 3 bases and J by 2 bases, with 2 bases between the two germline ends. This CDR3 is 11 amino acids long. In DNA, the CDR3 is TGTGCCAGCAGCGACAACTATGGCTACACCTTC. It is translated as CASSDNYGYTF.

This clonotype has at least ten counts. CDR3 residues: CASSKLRDSTVGTEAFF. As DNA, the CDR3 is TGCGCCAGCAGCAAACTGCGGGACAGCACAGTAGGTACTGAAGCTTTCTTT. The J gene is TRBJ1-1, the V gene TRBV4-3, with TRBD1 identical over 7 bases. The CDR3 covers 17 residues. In germline, CDR1 is LGHNA, CDR2 YSLEER. V shed 5 bases, J shed 5 bases, and the junction held 17 bases outside the gene matches.

This clonotype was seen many times. The CDR3 coding sequence is TGTGCCAGCGGAACCTACGAGCAGTACGTC. Its protein product is CASGTYEQYV. This sequence joins TRBV28 and TRBJ2-7; no reliable D call. Deletions cut 8 bases from V and 2 bases from J, with 4 bases between. The length of the CDR3 is 10 residues. From germline, CDR1 is MDHEN and CDR2 SYDVKM.

The genes are TRBV20-1 and TRBJ2-7; TRBD1 or TRBD2 may be the D gene (5 bases each). V dropped 5 bases and J dropped 2 bases, with 19 bases sitting between them. This CDR3 spans 15 amino acids. Germline V gene sequence: CDR1 DFQATT, CDR2 SNEGSKA (reference sequence). In DNA form, the CDR3 reads TGCAGTGCTCCCCATACGTCCCAGGGACCCTACGAGCAGTACTTC. This encodes CSAPHTSQGPYEQYF.

The table lists this clonotype with many counts. This chain links TRBV25-1 with TRBJ1-2; no definite D call. Deletions cut 1 base from V and 2 bases from J, with 8 bases between. The CDR3 length is 14 residues. In germline, CDR1 is MGHDK, CDR2 SYGVNS. The CDR3 region has the DNA TGTGCCAGCAGTGAATCGGGGAGAAACTATGGCTACACCTTC. It specifies CASSESGRNYGYTF.

This clonotype showed up many times. The chain employs TRBV7-9 and TRBJ2-5, with D hard to call. The CDR3 length is 13 residues. From germline, CDR1 is SEHNR and CDR2 FQNEAQ (reference sequence). V was clipped by 3 bases and J by 2 bases, with 7 bases between them. Here the CDR3 reads CASSFGVQETQYF. Written as DNA, the CDR3 is TGTGCCAGCAGCTTTGGGGTACAAGAGACCCAGTACTTC.

This clonotype has just a few counts. The V and J genes are TRBV19 and TRBJ1-6; TRBD1 agrees at 12 bases. The V segment lost 7 bases and the J segment 10 bases; nucleotides outside the gene matches: 5. Germline CDR1 LNHDA, CDR2 SQIVND (reference sequence). The CDR3 is 14 residues long. CDR3 in DNA: TGTGCCAGTACCCCGGGACAGGGGGCATCACCCCTCCACTTT. It translates to CASTPGQGASPLHF.